This T cell receptor beta chain appears in the sequencing data of a study of OX40 agonist ivuxolimab in advanced cancers. Broadly, across the study: Ivuxolimab was a fully human IgG2 agonistic monoclonal antibody targeting the costimulatory receptor OX40 (CD134). Prior anti-PD-1, anti-PD-L1 or anti-CTLA-4 therapy was permitted, and checkpoint inhibitors had been received by approximately 39% of dose-escalation patients. Intravenous ivuxolimab was administered to patients every 2 weeks at six dose levels: 0.01, 0.1, 0.3, 1.5, 3 and 10 mg/kg. The paper covers the monotherapy dose-escalation part of the phase I ivuxolimab trial, which included N of about 56 patients. Peripheral TCRbeta sequencing was intended to test whether TCR sequence diversity was altered and clonal T-cell expansion was caused by ivuxolimab. Partial responses occurred in three dose-escalation patients, of whom one had hepatocellular carcinoma and two had cutaneous melanoma. Among the approximately 50 dose-escalation patients, around 20 had hepatocellular carcinoma, 15 or so melanoma, 9 renal cell carcinoma and 9 head and neck cancer. In the dose-escalation cohort, 82.7% of patients were male, and the mean age was around 65 years with a range of roughly 20 to 79.

Genomic DNA was extracted from sorted cells for sequencing of the TCRbeta CDR3 region. The immunoSEQ Assay was used to sequence the TCRbeta CDR3 regions. Not all clones reach the TCRdb copy of this immuneACCESS table, which keeps in-frame sequences only. Checked studies attribute under half of the gap to unresolved V genes and leave the rest unexplained. The sample table shows some 50,000 clones, and around nine tenths are seen once. Of the sample, about 12% is held by the ten largest clones. Results the study describes overall, beyond this receptor: Low levels of normalized T-cell clonal expansion were also seen in some patients who did not respond. In the 0.1-3.0 mg/kg groups, partial responders had among the lowest normalized peripheral clonal expansion, particularly in CD8+ T cells. After ivuxolimab, CD8+ T cells had more expanded clones than CD4+ T cells on average. At doses of 0.1 to 3.0 mg/kg, clonal expansion of both CD4+ and CD8+ T cells in blood was seen between baseline and week 6. The antigen specificity of the clonally expanded peripheral T cells was not determined.

There are 13 amino acids in the CDR3, from cysteine to phenylalanine inclusive. Of the read, only the CDR3 DNA is kept; its 39 bases are in frame from base 1. The junction shows trimming of 4 bases on V and 0 bases on J, plus 4 bases between the germline ends. Based on the germline V gene, the CDR1 and CDR2 sequences are ENHRY and SYGVKD. Note on this clone: The clone's antigen remains unknown. No per-base quality is available; no much larger clone lies one base away.

Patients with autoimmune disease history or receiving systemic immunosuppression were excluded from the trial. Peripheral blood for TCR sequencing was drawn from every dose cohort at baseline, at cycle 4 day 1 and at cycle 7 day 1. The samples were taken from a phase I, first-in-human, multicenter, open-label dose-escalation trial of ivuxolimab. The trial enrolled adults with locally advanced or metastatic head and neck squamous cell, hepatocellular, melanoma or renal cell carcinoma. CD4+ and CD8+ T cells were sorted separately from peripheral blood before TCR sequencing. The sequence joins TRBV10-3 to TRBJ2-1; a confident D gene designation cannot be given. The TCR originated in an adult with an advanced solid tumor such as melanoma, head and neck, liver or kidney cancer. The sample in question was CD4+ or CD8+ T cells sorted from blood, obtained in a trial of the OX40 agonist ivuxolimab. CDR3 reads: CAISAPSYNEQFF. The bases are TGTGCCATCAGTGCCCCCTCCTACAATGAGCAGTTCTTC.